This TCR beta chain was captured by sequencing in a study of shared clonotypes between healthy human individuals. Overall study: A donor's plate count was three for CD4 naive and three for CD4 memory; CD8 naive had two and CD8 memory one.

Overall study results and limits: It was observed that 5% to 6.5% of naive CD4 clonotypes were shared across a few donors. Clonotypes shared by all four sorted-subset donors had higher generation probabilities than non-shared clonotypes.

The germline CDR1 and CDR2 sequences are SGHNT and YENEEA. This CDR3 region has 16 residues. V shed 5 bases and J 1 base; nucleotides not matched to a gene: 3. To note about this clone: The antigen remains unidentified.

Per sorted-subset replicate PCR, input was around 220 ng DNA, representing 30,000 to 35,000 T cell genomes. TCRdb's copy holds only in-frame clones and misses some; the assay was immunoSEQ multiplex PCR. This repertoire shows millions of clones, around nine tenths found once; its top ten account for over 0.12%. The sequence was collected from a man aged 18 to 29 in good health. This chain joins TRBV11-3 and TRBJ2-2; TRBD2 agrees at 11 bases. Sequences were obtained from naive CD4+ T cells sorted from blood. The subset is: CD45RA+ positively selected. CDR3 coding DNA: TGTGCCAGCAGCGATAGCGGGAGGGGGAACACCGGGGAGCTGTTTTTT. Translating gives CASSDSGRGNTGELFF. Full variable domain (outside the CDR3, taken from reference TRBV11-3 and TRBJ2-2): EAGVVQSPRYKIIEKKQPVAFWCNPISGHNTLYWYLQNLGQGPELLIRYENEEAVDDSQLPKDRFSAERLKGVDSTLKIQPAELGDSAVYLCASSDSGRGNTGELFFGEGSRLTVL.